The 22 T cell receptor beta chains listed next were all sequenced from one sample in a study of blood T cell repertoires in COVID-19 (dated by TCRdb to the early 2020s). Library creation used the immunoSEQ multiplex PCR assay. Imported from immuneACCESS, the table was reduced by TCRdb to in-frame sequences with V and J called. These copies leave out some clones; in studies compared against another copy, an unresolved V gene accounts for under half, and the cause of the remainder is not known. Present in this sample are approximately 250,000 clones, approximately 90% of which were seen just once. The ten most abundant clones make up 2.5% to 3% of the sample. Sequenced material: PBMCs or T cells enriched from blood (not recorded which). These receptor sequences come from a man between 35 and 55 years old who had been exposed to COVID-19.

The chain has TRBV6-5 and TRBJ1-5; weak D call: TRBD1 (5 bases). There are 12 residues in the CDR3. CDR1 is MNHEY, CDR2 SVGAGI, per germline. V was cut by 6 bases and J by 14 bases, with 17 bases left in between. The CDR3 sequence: CASRTGGGGEHF. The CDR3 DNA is TGTGCCAGCAGAACCGGTGGGGGAGGGGAGCATTTT.

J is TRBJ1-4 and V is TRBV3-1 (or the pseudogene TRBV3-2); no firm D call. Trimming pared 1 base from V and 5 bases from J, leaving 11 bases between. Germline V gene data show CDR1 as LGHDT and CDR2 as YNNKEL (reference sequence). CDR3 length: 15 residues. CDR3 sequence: CASSQAAGGNEKLFF. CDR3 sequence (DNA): TGTGCCAGCAGCCAAGCTGCAGGAGGAAATGAAAAACTGTTTTTT.

CDR3 sequence (DNA): TGTGCCAGCAGCCTAATCCAGGGTCTAGGACATGAGCAGTTCTTC. It translates to CASSLIQGLGHEQFF. The chain uses TRBV7-2 and TRBJ2-1, with a tentative D call TRBD1 (5 bases). The germline CDR1 and CDR2 sequences are SGHTA and FQGNSA. This CDR3 is 15 amino acids long. Trimming shortened V by 5 bases and J by 8 bases, and 19 bases separated the two germline ends. Drawing the rest from reference TRBV7-2 and TRBJ2-1, the complete variable domain is GAGVSQSPSNKVTEKGKDVELRCDPISGHTALYWYRQSLGQGLEFLIYFQGNSAPDKSGLPSDRFSAERTGGSVSTLTIQRTQQEDSAVYLCASSLIQGLGHEQFFGPGTRLTVL.

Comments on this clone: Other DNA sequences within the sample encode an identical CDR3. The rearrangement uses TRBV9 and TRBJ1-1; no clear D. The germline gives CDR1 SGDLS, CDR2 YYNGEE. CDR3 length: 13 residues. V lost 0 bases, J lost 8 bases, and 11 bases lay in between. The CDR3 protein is CASSVGGLGEAFF. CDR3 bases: TGTGCCAGCAGCGTAGGAGGGTTAGGGGAAGCTTTCTTT. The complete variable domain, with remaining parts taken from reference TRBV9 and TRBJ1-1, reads DSGVTQTPKHLITATGQRVTLRCSPRSGDLSVYWYQQSLDQGLQFLIQYYNGEERAKGNILERFSAQQFPDLHSELNLSSLELGDSALYFCASSVGGLGEAFFGQGTRLTVV.

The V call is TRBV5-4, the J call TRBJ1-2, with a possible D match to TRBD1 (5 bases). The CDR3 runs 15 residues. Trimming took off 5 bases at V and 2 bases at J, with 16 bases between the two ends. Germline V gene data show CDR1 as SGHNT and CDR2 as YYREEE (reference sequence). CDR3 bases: TGTGCCAGCAGTTATCGGACAAGCACGAACTATGGCTACACCTTC. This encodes CASSYRTSTNYGYTF.

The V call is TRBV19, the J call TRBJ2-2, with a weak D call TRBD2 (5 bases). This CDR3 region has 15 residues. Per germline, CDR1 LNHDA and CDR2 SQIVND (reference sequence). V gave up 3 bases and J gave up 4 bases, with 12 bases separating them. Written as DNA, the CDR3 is TGTGCCAGTAGTATTTTCGAGGGAGTCACCGGGGAGCTGTTTTTT. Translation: CASSIFEGVTGELFF.

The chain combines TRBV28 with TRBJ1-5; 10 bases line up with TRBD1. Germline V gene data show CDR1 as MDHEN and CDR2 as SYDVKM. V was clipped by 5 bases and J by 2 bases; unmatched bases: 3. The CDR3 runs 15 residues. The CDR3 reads CASSKTGGRNQPQHF. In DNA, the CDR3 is TGTGCCAGCAGTAAGACAGGGGGCCGCAATCAGCCCCAGCATTTT.

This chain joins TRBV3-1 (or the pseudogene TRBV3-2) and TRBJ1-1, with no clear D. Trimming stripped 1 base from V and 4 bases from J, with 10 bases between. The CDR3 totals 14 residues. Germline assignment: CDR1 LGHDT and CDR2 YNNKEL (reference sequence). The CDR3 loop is CASSQAGDGTEAFF. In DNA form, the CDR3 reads TGTGCCAGCAGCCAAGCCGGAGATGGCACTGAAGCTTTCTTT.

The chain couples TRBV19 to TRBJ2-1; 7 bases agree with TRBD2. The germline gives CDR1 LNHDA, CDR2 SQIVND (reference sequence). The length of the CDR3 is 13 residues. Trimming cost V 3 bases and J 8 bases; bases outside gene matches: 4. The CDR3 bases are TGTGCCAGTAGTATGGGGAGGGGCTATGAGCAGTTCTTC. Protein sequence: CASSMGRGYEQFF.

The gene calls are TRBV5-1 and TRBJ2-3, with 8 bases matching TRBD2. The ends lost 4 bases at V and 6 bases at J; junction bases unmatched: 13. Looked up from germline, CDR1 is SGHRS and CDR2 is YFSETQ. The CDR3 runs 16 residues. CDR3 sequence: CASSGWTSREVDTQYF. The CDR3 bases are TGCGCCAGCAGCGGCTGGACTAGCCGGGAGGTTGATACGCAGTATTTT. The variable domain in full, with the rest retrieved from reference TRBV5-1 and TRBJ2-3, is KAGVTQTPRYLIKTRGQQVTLSCSPISGHRSVSWYQQTPGQGLQFLFEYFSETQRNKGNFPGRFSGRQFSNSRSEMNVSTLELGDSALYLCASSGWTSREVDTQYFGPGTRLTVL.

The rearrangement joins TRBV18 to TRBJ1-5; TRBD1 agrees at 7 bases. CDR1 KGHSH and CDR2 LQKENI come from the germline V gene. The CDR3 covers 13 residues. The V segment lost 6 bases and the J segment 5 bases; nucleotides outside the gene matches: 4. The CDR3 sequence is CASSRDSYQPQHF. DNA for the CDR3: TGTGCCAGCTCCCGGGACAGCTATCAGCCCCAGCATTTT. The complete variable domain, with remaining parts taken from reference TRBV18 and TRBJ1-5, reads NAGVMQNPRHLVRRRGQEARLRCSPMKGHSHVYWYRQLPEEGLKFMVYLQKENIIDESGMPKERFSAEFPKEGPSILRIQQVVRGDSAAYFCASSRDSYQPQHFGDGTRLSIL.

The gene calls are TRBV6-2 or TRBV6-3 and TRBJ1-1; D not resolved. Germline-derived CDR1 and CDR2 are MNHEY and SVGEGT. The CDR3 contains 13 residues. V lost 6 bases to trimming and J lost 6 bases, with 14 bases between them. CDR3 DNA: TGTGCCAGCAGCCTCGGGATAGTGGCTGAAGCTTTCTTT. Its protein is CASSLGIVAEAFF.

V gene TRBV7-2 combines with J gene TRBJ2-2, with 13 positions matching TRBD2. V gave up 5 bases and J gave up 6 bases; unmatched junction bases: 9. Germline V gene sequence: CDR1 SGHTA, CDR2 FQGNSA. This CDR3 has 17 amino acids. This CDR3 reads CASSPTPGLAGAGELFF. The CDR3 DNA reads TGTGCCAGCAGCCCTACACCAGGACTAGCGGGAGCCGGGGAGCTGTTTTTT.

CDR3 loop: CASTWTGVSGNTIYF. In DNA form, the CDR3 reads TGTGCCAGTACCTGGACAGGGGTTTCTGGAAACACCATATATTTT. The rearrangement joins TRBV19 to TRBJ1-3; 9 bases line up with TRBD1. V dropped 7 bases and J dropped 1; count of bases not matched to a gene: 5. The CDR3 runs to 15 residues. The V gene's germline CDR1 is LNHDA and CDR2 SQIVND (reference sequence). Supplemented by reference TRBV19 and TRBJ1-3, the full variable domain reads DGGITQSPKYLFRKEGQNVTLSCEQNLNHDAMYWYRQDPGQGLRLIYYSQIVNDFQKGDIAEGYSVSREKKESFPLTVTSAQKNPTAFYLCASTWTGVSGNTIYFGEGSWLTVV.

This CDR3 reads CASSDTDERQVGTDTQYF. The CDR3 DNA sequence: TGTGCCAGCAGTGACACGGATGAGCGGCAGGTGGGGACAGATACGCAGTATTTT. V gene TRBV6-4 combines with J gene TRBJ2-3; a possible D gene is TRBD2 (5 bases). Germline assignment: CDR1 MRHNA and CDR2 SNTAGT. With 2 bases removed from V and 3 bases from J, the gap between germline ends came to 21 bases. CDR3 length equals 18 residues.

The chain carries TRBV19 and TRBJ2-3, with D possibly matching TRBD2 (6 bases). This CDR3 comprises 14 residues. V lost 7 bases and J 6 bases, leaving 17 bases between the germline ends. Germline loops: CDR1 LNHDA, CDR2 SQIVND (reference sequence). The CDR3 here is CASNPQVAEDTQYF. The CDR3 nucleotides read TGTGCCAGTAACCCTCAGGTAGCGGAGGATACGCAGTATTTT.

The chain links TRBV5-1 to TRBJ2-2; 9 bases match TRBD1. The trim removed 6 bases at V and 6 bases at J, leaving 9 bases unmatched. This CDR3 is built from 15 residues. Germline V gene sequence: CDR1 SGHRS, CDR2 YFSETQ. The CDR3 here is CASTTGTGTPGELFF. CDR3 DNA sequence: TGCGCCAGCACCACCGGGACAGGGACACCCGGGGAGCTGTTTTTT.

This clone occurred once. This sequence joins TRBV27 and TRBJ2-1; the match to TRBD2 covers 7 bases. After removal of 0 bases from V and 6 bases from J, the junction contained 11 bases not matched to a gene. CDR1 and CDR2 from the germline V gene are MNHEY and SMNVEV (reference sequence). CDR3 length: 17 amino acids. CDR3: CASSLSSPQAGLNEQFF. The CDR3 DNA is TGTGCCAGCAGTTTATCGTCCCCGCAAGCGGGGCTCAATGAGCAGTTCTTC.

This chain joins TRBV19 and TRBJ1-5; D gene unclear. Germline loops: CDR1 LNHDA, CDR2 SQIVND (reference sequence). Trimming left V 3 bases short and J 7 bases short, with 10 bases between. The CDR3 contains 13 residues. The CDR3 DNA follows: TGTGCCAGTAGTATCGCGCTAGTACAGCCCCAGCATTTT. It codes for CASSIALVQPQHF.

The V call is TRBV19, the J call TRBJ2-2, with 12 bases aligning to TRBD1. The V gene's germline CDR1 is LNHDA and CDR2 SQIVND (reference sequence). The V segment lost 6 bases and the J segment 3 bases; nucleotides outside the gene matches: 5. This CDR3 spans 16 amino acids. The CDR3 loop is CASRRDRGQDTGELFF. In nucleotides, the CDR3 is TGTGCCAGTAGAAGGGACAGGGGGCAGGACACCGGGGAGCTGTTTTTT. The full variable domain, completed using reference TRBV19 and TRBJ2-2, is DGGITQSPKYLFRKEGQNVTLSCEQNLNHDAMYWYRQDPGQGLRLIYYSQIVNDFQKGDIAEGYSVSREKKESFPLTVTSAQKNPTAFYLCASRRDRGQDTGELFFGEGSRLTVL.

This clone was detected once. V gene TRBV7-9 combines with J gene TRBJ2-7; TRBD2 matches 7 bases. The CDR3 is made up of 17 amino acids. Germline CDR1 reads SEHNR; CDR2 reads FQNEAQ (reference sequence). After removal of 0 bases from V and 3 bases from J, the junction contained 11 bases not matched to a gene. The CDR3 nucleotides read TGTGCCAGCAGCTTAGCGGGAGGGAAACCGTCTTACTACGAGCAGTACTTC. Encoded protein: CASSLAGGKPSYYEQYF. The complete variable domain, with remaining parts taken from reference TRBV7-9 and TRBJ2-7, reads DTGVSQNPRHKITKRGQNVTFRCDPISEHNRLYWYRQTLGQGPEFLTYFQNEAQLEKSRLLSDRFSAERPKGSFSTLEIQRTEQGDSAMYLCASSLAGGKPSYYEQYFGPGTRLTVT.

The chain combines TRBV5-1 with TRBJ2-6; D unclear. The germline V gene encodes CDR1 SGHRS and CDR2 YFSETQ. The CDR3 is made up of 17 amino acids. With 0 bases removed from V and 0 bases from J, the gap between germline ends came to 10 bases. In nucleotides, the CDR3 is TGCGCCAGCAGCTTGGATTTCGGGTACTCTGGGGCCAACGTCCTGACTTTC. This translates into CASSLDFGYSGANVLTF.